These T cell receptor beta chains were read from a single sample in a study of T cell responses to AZD1222 COVID-19 vaccine. The table came from immunoSEQ multiplex PCR; TCRdb's copy has only in-frame clones and leaves some out. The top ten clones hold over 6% of a sample with 200,000 or so clones, just over 85% of them seen once. The material sequenced was peripheral blood, taken on day 0 of AZD1222 vaccination. The receptors stem from an adult in good health. Each CDR3 is given with its conserved first and last residue. The D gene is left open where the match is weak. Rows may omit the clone size; those that give it use once, few, many or a size class.

V,J,size,D,CDR3,DNA
TRBV7-9,TRBJ1-4,.,.,CASSLGYSLNEKLFF,TGTGCCAGCAGCTTAGGCTATAGTCTCAATGAAAAACTGTTTTTT
TRBV11-2,TRBJ2-1,.,TRBD1,CASSTTGGGEQFF,TGTGCCAGCAGCACCACAGGGGGAGGTGAGCAGTTCTTC
TRBV7-9,TRBJ1-2,.,.,CASSLAGAPYGYTF,TGTGCCAGCAGCTTAGCAGGGGCCCCCTATGGCTACACCTTC
TRBV3-1/TRBV3-2,TRBJ1-2,.,.,CASSPGRGGYTF,TGTGCCAGCAGCCCTGGACGCGGTGGCTACACCTTC
TRBV2,TRBJ1-5,.,.,CASSEAANNQPQHF,TGTGCCAGCAGTGAAGCAGCAAACAATCAGCCCCAGCATTTT
TRBV28,TRBJ1-2,.,TRBD1,CASSPTGGPYYGYTF,TGTGCCAGCAGTCCGACAGGGGGCCCTTACTATGGCTACACCTTC
TRBV12-3/TRBV12-4,TRBJ1-2,few,TRBD1,CASSPGGDYGYTF,TGTGCCAGCAGCCCAGGGGGCGACTATGGCTACACCTTC
TRBV5-1,TRBJ1-2,.,TRBD1,CASRGGNYGYTF,TGCGCCAGCCGAGGGGGCAACTATGGCTACACCTTC
TRBV6-2/TRBV6-3,TRBJ1-1,.,.,CASSPRAGPIRDTEAFF,TGTGCCAGCAGCCCTAGGGCAGGCCCCATTAGGGACACTGAAGCTTTCTTT
TRBV23-1,TRBJ2-3,.,.,CASTRVGLTGTDTQYF,TGCGCCAGCACCCGGGTGGGATTGACTGGCACAGATACGCAGTATTTT
TRBV9,TRBJ2-2,.,TRBD1,CASSPRQGATGELFF,TGTGCCAGCAGCCCCAGACAGGGAGCCACCGGGGAGCTGTTTTTT
TRBV5-4,TRBJ2-2,.,.,CASSFSVGTGELFF,TGTGCCAGCAGCTTCTCCGTCGGCACCGGGGAGCTGTTTTTT
TRBV12-3/TRBV12-4,TRBJ1-2,.,.,CASSLEGVGYTF,TGTGCCAGCAGTTTAGAGGGGGTTGGCTACACCTTC
TRBV5-1,TRBJ1-5,.,.,CASSVDSYQPQHF,TGCGCCAGCAGCGTTGACAGCTATCAGCCCCAGCATTTT
TRBV4-1,TRBJ2-1,.,.,CASSQALGFRLGNEQFF,TGCGCCAGCAGCCAAGCTTTGGGCTTCCGGCTCGGCAATGAGCAGTTCTTC
TRBV9,TRBJ2-3,.,TRBD2,CASSPRLGTSGGLSTDTQYF,TGTGCCAGCAGCCCTAGACTGGGGACTAGCGGGGGGCTTAGCACAGATACGCAGTATTTT
TRBV9,TRBJ1-3,.,.,CASSASTADSGNTIYF,TGTGCCAGCAGCGCATCGACTGCCGACTCTGGAAACACCATATATTTT
TRBV10-3,TRBJ2-2,.,.,CASGQNTGELFF,TGTGCCAGCGGACAGAACACCGGGGAGCTGTTTTTT
TRBV5-4,TRBJ2-7,few,TRBD1,CASSRQGTGGYEQYF,TGTGCCAGCAGCCGACAAGGGACAGGGGGATACGAGCAGTACTTC
TRBV2,TRBJ1-5,once,.,CASSAGFNQPQHF,TGTGCCAGCAGTGCAGGATTCAATCAGCCCCAGCATTTT
TRBV5-1,TRBJ2-7,.,TRBD2,CASSLVAGGSYEQYF,TGCGCCAGCAGCTTGGTGGCGGGAGGCTCCTACGAGCAGTACTTC
TRBV3-1/TRBV3-2,TRBJ1-1,.,.,CASSHERLTEAFF,TGTGCCAGCAGCCACGAAAGGCTCACTGAAGCTTTCTTT
TRBV5-1,TRBJ1-4,.,TRBD1,CASSLGTGGFEKLFF,TGCGCCAGCAGCTTGGGGACAGGGGGCTTTGAAAAACTGTTTTTT